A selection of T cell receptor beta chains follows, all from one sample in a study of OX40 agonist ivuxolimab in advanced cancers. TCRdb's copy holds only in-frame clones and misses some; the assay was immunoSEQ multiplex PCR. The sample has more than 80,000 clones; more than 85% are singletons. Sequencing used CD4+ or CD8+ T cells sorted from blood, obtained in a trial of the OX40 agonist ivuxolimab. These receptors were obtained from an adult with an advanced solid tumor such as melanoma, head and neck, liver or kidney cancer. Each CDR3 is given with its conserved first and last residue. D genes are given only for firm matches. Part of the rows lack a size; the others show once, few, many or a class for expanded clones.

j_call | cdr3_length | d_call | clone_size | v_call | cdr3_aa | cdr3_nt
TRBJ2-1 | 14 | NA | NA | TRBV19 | CASSTRRIIDEQFF | TGTGCCAGTAGTACCCGGAGGATCATAGATGAGCAGTTCTTC
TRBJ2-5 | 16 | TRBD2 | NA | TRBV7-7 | CASSSGRIAGRETQYF | TGTGCCAGCAGCTCGGGGAGAATAGCGGGAAGAGAGACCCAGTACTTC
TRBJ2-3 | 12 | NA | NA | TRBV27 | CASSRSTDTQYF | TGTGCCAGCAGTCGCAGCACAGATACGCAGTATTTT
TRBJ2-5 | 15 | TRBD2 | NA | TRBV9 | CASSGRGGHRETQYF | TGTGCCAGCAGCGGGCGGGGGGGGCATCGGGAGACCCAGTACTTC
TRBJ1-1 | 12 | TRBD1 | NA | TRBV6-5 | CASRTGATEAFF | TGTGCCAGCAGAACAGGGGCCACTGAAGCTTTCTTT
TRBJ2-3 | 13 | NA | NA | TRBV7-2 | CASSLEGSITQYF | TGTGCCAGCAGCTTAGAGGGCAGCATTACGCAGTATTTT
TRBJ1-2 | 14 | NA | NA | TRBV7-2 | CASSLSQGIYGYTF | TGTGCCAGCAGCCTATCCCAGGGAATTTATGGCTACACCTTC
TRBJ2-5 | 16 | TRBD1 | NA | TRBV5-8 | CASRSTGTAYQETQYF | TGTGCCAGCAGGTCCACCGGGACAGCGTACCAAGAGACCCAGTACTTC
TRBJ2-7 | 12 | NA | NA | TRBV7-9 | CASSSQGVEQYF | TGTGCCAGCAGCTCCCAGGGAGTCGAGCAGTACTTC
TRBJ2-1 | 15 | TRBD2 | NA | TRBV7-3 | CASSPSGRGRYEQFF | TGTGCCAGCAGCCCGAGCGGGAGGGGTAGGTATGAGCAGTTCTTC
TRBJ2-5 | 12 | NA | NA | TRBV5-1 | CASGSAQETQYF | TGCGCCAGCGGGTCGGCGCAAGAGACCCAGTACTTC
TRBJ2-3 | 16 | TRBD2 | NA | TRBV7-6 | CASSPGLAGKKDTQYF | TGTGCCAGCAGCCCCGGACTAGCGGGTAAGAAAGATACGCAGTATTTT
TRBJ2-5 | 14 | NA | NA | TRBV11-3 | CASSLGSEQETQYF | TGTGCCAGCAGCTTAGGTTCGGAGCAAGAGACCCAGTACTTC
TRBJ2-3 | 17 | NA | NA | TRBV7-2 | CASSSRGRLPGTDTQYF | TGTGCCAGCAGCTCCAGAGGCCGGCTACCCGGCACAGATACGCAGTATTTT
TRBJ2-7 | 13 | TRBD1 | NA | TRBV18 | CASSPGTAYEQYF | TGTGCCAGCTCACCCGGGACAGCCTACGAGCAGTACTTC
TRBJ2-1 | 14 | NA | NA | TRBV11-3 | CASSLDSVNNEQFF | TGTGCCAGCAGCTTAGATAGCGTAAACAATGAGCAGTTCTTC
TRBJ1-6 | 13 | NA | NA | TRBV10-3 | CAISDRVDSPLHF | TGTGCCATCAGTGACAGGGTTGACTCACCCCTCCACTTT
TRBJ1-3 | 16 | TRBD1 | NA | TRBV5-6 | CASSFRDRGSGNTIYF | TGTGCCAGCAGCTTCAGAGACAGGGGCTCTGGAAACACCATATATTTT
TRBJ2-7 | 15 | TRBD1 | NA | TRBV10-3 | CAISEPGQGAGEQYF | TGTGCCATCAGTGAACCGGGACAGGGGGCGGGGGAGCAGTACTTC
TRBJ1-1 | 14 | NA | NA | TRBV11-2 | CASSLASGATEAFF | TGTGCCAGCAGCTTAGCTTCAGGGGCAACTGAAGCTTTCTTT
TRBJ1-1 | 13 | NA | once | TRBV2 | CASSEDIGNEAFF | TGTGCCAGCAGTGAAGATATAGGCAATGAAGCTTTCTTT
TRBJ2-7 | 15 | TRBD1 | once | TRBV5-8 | CASRTPGQGSYEQYF | TGTGCCAGCAGGACGCCGGGACAGGGCTCCTACGAGCAGTACTTC
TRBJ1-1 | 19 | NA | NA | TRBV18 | CASSPSQGLSIRSRSEAFF | TGTGCCAGCTCACCCAGCCAGGGTCTTTCCATCAGGAGTCGCTCTGAAGCTTTCTTT
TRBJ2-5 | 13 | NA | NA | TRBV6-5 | CASRNDRQETQYF | TGTGCCAGCAGAAACGACAGGCAAGAGACCCAGTACTTC
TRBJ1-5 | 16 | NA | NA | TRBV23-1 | CASSQPPIGLDQPQHF | TGCGCCAGCAGTCAACCTCCTATAGGGTTAGATCAGCCCCAGCATTTT
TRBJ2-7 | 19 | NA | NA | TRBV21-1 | CASSHAPGLAGGTAYEQYF | TGTGCCAGCAGCCATGCCCCGGGACTAGCGGGAGGAACAGCCTACGAGCAGTACTTC
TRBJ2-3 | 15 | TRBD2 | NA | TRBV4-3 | CASSQEGLVTDTQYF | TGCGCCAGCAGCCAAGAAGGACTAGTCACAGATACGCAGTATTTT
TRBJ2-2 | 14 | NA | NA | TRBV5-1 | CASSQGREAGELFF | TGCGCCAGCAGCCAGGGGCGCGAGGCCGGGGAGCTGTTTTTT
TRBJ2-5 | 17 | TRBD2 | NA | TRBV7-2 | CASSLAGVAGVKETQYF | TGTGCCAGCAGCTTAGCCGGAGTAGCGGGAGTGAAAGAGACCCAGTACTTC
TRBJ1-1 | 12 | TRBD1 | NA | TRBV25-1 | CASSRSTGQAFF | TGTGCCAGCAGCCGATCGACAGGGCAAGCTTTCTTT
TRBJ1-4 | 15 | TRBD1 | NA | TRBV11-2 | CASSFTGTANEKLFF | TGTGCCAGCAGCTTCACCGGGACAGCTAATGAAAAACTGTTTTTT
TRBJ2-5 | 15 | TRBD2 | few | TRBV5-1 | CASSLGSSGMETQYF | TGCGCCAGCAGCCTCGGCTCTAGCGGGATGGAGACCCAGTACTTC
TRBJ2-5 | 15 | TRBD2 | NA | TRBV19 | CASSIASGKQETQYF | TGTGCCAGTAGTATAGCTAGCGGGAAACAAGAGACCCAGTACTTC
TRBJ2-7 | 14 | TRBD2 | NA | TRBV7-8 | CASSTGLAGDEQYF | TGTGCCAGCAGCACGGGACTAGCGGGAGACGAGCAGTACTTC
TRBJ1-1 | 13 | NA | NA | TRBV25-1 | CASSDRMNTEAFF | TGTGCCAGCAGTGACAGAATGAACACTGAAGCTTTCTTT
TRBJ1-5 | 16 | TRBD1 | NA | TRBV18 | CASSPLGQGGNQPQHF | TGTGCCAGCTCACCCCTGGGACAGGGCGGGAATCAGCCCCAGCATTTT
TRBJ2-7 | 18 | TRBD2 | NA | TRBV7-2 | CASSLVISGIKSSYEQYF | TGTGCCAGCAGCTTAGTTATTAGCGGGATAAAAAGCTCCTACGAGCAGTACTTC
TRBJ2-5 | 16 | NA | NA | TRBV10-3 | CAISDPAQGRGETQYF | TGTGCCATCAGTGACCCCGCCCAGGGGAGGGGAGAGACCCAGTACTTC
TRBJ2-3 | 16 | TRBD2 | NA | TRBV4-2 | CASSRGLAGPTDTQYF | TGTGCCAGCAGCCGGGGACTAGCGGGGCCCACAGATACGCAGTATTTT
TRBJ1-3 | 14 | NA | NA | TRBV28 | CASRAGPSRNTIYF | TGTGCCAGCAGAGCAGGGCCCTCCAGAAACACCATATATTTT
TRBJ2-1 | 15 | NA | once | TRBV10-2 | CASSNQGGPLNEQFF | TGCGCCAGCAGTAACCAGGGGGGGCCCCTCAATGAGCAGTTCTTC
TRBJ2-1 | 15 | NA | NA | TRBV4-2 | CASSQAESSYNEQFF | TGTGCCAGCAGCCAGGCCGAGAGCTCCTACAATGAGCAGTTCTTC
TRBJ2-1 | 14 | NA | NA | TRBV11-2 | CASSLYSSYNEQFF | TGTGCCAGCAGCTTATACTCCAGCTACAATGAGCAGTTCTTC
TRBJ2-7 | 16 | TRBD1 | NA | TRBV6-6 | CASSYGTGGEGDEQYF | TGTGCCAGCAGTTACGGGACAGGGGGCGAAGGGGACGAGCAGTACTTC
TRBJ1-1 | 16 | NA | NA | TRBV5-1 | CASSLDGAGRGTEAFF | TGCGCCAGCAGCTTGGACGGGGCGGGGCGAGGCACTGAAGCTTTCTTT
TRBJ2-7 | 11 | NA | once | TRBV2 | CASSGSYEQYF | TGTGCCAGCAGTGGCTCCTACGAGCAGTACTTC
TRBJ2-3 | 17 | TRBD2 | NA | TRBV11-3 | CASSLGAGAGALDTQYF | TGTGCCAGCAGCTTAGGGGCTGGAGCGGGAGCTCTAGATACGCAGTATTTT